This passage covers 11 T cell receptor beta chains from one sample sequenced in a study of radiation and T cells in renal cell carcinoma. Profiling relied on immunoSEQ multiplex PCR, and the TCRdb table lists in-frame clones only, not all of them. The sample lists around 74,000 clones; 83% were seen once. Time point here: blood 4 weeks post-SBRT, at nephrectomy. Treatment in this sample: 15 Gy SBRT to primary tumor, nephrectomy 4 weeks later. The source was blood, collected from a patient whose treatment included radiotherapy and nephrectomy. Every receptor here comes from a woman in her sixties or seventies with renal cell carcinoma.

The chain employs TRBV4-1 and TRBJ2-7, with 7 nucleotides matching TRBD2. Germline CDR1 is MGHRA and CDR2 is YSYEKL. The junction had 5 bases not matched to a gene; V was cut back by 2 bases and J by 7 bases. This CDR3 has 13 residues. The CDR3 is CASSQPWREEQYF. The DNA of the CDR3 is TGCGCCAGCAGCCAACCTTGGCGGGAGGAGCAGTACTTC.

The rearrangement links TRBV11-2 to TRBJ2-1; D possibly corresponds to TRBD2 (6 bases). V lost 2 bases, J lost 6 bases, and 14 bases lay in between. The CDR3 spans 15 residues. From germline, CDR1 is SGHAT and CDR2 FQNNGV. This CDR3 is CASSLQSLRGNEQFF. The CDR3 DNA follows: TGTGCCAGCAGCTTACAGAGTTTGCGGGGCAATGAGCAGTTCTTC.

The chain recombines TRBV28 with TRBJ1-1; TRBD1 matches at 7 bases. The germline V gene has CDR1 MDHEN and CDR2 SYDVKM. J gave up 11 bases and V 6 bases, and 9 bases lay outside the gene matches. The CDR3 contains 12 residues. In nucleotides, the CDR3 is TGTGCCAGCAGATTGACAGGGATAGAGGCTTTCTTT. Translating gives CASRLTGIEAFF. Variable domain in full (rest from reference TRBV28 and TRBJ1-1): DVKVTQSSRYLVKRTGEKVFLECVQDMDHENMFWYRQDPGLGLRLIYFSYDVKMKEKGDIPEGYSVSREKKERFSLILESASTNQTSMYLCASRLTGIEAFFGQGTRLTVV.

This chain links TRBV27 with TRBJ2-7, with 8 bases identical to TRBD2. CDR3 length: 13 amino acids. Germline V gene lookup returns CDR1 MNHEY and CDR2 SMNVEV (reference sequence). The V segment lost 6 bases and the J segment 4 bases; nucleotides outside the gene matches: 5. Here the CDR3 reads CASRPGGVYEQYF. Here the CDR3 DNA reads TGTGCCAGCAGGCCGGGAGGGGTGTACGAGCAGTACTTC.

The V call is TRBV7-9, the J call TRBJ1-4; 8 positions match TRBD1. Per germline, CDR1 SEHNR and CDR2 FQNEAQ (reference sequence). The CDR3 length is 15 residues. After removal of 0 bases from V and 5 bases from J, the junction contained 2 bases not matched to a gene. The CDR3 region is CASSLATGENEKLFF. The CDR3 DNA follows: TGTGCCAGCAGCTTAGCGACAGGGGAGAATGAAAAACTGTTTTTT.

In DNA form, the CDR3 reads TGTGCCAGCAGTTTCGAGGGCGGGAGGGCCTCCCCAGATACGCAGTATTTT. Translation: CASSFEGGRASPDTQYF. The chain links TRBV27 to TRBJ2-3; 9 nucleotides line up with TRBD2. Germline CDR1 and CDR2: MNHEY and SMNVEV (reference sequence). The CDR3 covers 17 residues. Losses at the gene ends were 3 bases for V and 4 bases for J; bases not matched to a gene: 11.

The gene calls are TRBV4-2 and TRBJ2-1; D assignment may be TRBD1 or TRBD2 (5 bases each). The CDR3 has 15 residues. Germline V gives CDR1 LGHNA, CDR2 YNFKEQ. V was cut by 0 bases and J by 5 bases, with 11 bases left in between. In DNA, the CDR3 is TGTGCCAGCAGCCAAGATCAGGGACCAAACAATGAGCAGTTCTTC. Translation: CASSQDQGPNNEQFF.

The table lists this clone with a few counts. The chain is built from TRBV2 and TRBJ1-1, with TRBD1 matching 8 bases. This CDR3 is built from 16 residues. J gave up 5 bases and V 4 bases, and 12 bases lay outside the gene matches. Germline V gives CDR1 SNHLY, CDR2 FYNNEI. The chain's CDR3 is CASSGDRQGTNTEAFF. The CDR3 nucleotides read TGTGCCAGCAGTGGGGACCGACAGGGGACGAATACTGAAGCTTTCTTT.

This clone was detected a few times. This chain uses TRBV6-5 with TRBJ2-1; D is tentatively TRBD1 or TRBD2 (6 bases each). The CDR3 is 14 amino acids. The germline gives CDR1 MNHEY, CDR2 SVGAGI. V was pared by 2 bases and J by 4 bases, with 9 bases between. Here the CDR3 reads CASSYGGPYNEQFF. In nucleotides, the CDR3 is TGTGCCAGCAGTTACGGGGGGCCGTACAATGAGCAGTTCTTC.

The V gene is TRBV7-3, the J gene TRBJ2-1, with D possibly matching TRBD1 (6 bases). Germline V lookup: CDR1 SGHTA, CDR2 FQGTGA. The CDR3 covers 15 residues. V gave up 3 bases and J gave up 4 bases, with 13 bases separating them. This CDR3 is CASSLSGALYNEQFF. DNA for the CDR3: TGTGCCAGCAGCTTGTCAGGGGCCCTTTACAATGAGCAGTTCTTC. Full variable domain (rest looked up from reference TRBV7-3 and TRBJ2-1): GAGVSQTPSNKVTEKGKYVELRCDPISGHTALYWYRQSLGQGPEFLIYFQGTGAADDSGLPNDRFFAVRPEGSVSTLKIQRTERGDSAVYLCASSLSGALYNEQFFGPGTRLTVL.

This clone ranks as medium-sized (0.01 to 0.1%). This CDR3 is CASIPHPGSNEKLFF. The DNA for the CDR3 is TGTGCCAGCATCCCCCACCCAGGGTCGAACGAAAAACTGTTTTTT. V gene TRBV28 combines with J gene TRBJ1-4; TRBD1 is a possible D gene (5 bases). CDR3 size: 15 residues. Germline V gene lookup returns CDR1 MDHEN and CDR2 SYDVKM. V lost 7 bases and J 8 bases, leaving 20 bases between the germline ends.